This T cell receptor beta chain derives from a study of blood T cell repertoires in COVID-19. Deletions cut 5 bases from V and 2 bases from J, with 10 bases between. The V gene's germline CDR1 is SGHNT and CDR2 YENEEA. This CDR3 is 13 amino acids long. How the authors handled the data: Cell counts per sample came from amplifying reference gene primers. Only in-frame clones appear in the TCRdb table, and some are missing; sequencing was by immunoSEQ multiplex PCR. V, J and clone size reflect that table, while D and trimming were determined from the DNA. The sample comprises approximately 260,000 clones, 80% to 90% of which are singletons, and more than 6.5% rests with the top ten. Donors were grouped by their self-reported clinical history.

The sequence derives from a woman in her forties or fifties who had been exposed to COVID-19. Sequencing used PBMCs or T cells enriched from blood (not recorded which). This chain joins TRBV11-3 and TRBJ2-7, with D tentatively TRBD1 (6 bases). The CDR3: CASSPRDTYEQYF. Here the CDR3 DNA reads TGTGCCAGCAGCCCCAGGGACACCTACGAGCAGTACTTC. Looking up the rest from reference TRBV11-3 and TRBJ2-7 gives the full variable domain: EAGVVQSPRYKIIEKKQPVAFWCNPISGHNTLYWYLQNLGQGPELLIRYENEEAVDDSQLPKDRFSAERLKGVDSTLKIQPAELGDSAVYLCASSPRDTYEQYFGPGTRLTVT.